The 14 T cell receptor beta chains below all came from one sample that was sequenced in a study of beta chain features in type 1 diabetes. Study-wide points: In all four CD4+ subsets, TCRB CDR3 length was significantly, moderately reduced in type 1 diabetes.

No antigens are known for them. Expressed TCRB transcripts were sequenced because the entire RNA isolate underwent reverse transcription. TCRdb keeps only in-frame clones here, not all; method: immunoSEQ multiplex PCR. The table includes 310,000 or so clones, around 16% detected once. Sequenced: naive CD4+ T cells from blood. The origin of the receptors is a man aged 18 to 29 with type 1 diabetes.

This clone was counted between two and nine times. This rearrangement joins TRBV13 to TRBJ2-3; tentative D call: TRBD1 (6 bases). The V gene lost 1 base and the J gene lost 3 bases, with 17 bases spanning the gap. The CDR3 is 17 amino acids. CDR1 PRHDT and CDR2 FYEKMQ come from the germline V gene (reference sequence). The CDR3 DNA reads TGTGCCAGCAGCTTAGAAACTTTTGGGGGCGGGACAGATACGCAGTATTTT. Translation: CASSLETFGGGTDTQYF. The variable domain in full, with the rest retrieved from reference TRBV13 and TRBJ2-3, is AAGVIQSPRHLIKEKRETATLKCYPIPRHDTVYWYQQGPGQDPQFLISFYEKMQSDKGSIPDRFSAQQFSDYHSELNMSSLELGDSALYFCASSLETFGGGTDTQYFGPGTRLTVL.

This rearrangement joins TRBV7-2 to TRBJ2-3; 7 bases line up with TRBD2. J gave up 4 bases and V 5 bases, and 9 bases lay outside the gene matches. This CDR3 has 15 residues. CDR1 is SGHTA, CDR2 FQGNSA, per germline. The CDR3: CASSILGGRSDTQYF. The CDR3, as DNA: TGTGCCAGCAGCATTCTTGGCGGGAGATCAGATACGCAGTATTTT.

Only a few counts were recorded for this clone. The chain couples TRBV9 to TRBJ1-1; weak D call: TRBD1 (5 bases). Germline CDR1 is SGDLS and CDR2 is YYNGEE. The CDR3 consists of 14 residues. V was pared by 3 bases and J by 4 bases, with 13 bases between. In DNA form, the CDR3 reads TGTGCCAGCAGCGCCCTCGGGGGGAGCACTGAAGCTTTCTTT. This sequence encodes CASSALGGSTEAFF. Variable domain in full (rest from reference TRBV9 and TRBJ1-1): DSGVTQTPKHLITATGQRVTLRCSPRSGDLSVYWYQQSLDQGLQFLIQYYNGEERAKGNILERFSAQQFPDLHSELNLSSLELGDSALYFCASSALGGSTEAFFGQGTRLTVV.

This chain connects TRBV15 to TRBJ2-1; 8 positions agree with TRBD1. From germline, CDR1 is LNHNV and CDR2 YYDKDF (reference sequence). There are 13 residues in the CDR3. Germline trimming cut 5 bases from V and 9 bases from J; bases unmatched to any gene: 6. The CDR3 DNA reads TGTGCCACCAGCCTACTAACAGGGGGTGAGCAGTTCTTC. Protein: CATSLLTGGEQFF.

This clone showed up just a few times. This sequence joins TRBV28 and TRBJ1-6, with 8 bases matching TRBD1. The CDR3 covers 15 residues. Per germline, CDR1 MDHEN and CDR2 SYDVKM. J was trimmed by 5 bases and V by 6 bases; bases with no gene match: 6. The CDR3 nucleotides read TGTGCCAGCAGGAGACAGGGGCTCCATAATTCACCCCTCCACTTT. Protein product: CASRRQGLHNSPLHF.

The chain is built from TRBV7-9 and TRBJ1-1; D is undetermined. The CDR3 contains 14 residues. V was cut by 3 bases and J by 0 bases, with 8 bases left in between. CDR1 is SEHNR, CDR2 FQNEAQ, per germline (reference sequence). CDR3 DNA: TGTGCCAGCAGCTTGCGGGAGCTGAACACTGAAGCTTTCTTT. As protein: CASSLRELNTEAFF.

The J gene is TRBJ1-5, the V gene TRBV28; 7 bases line up with TRBD1. Trimming at V came to 8 bases and at J to 0 bases, leaving 4 bases not matched to a gene. The CDR3 totals 14 residues. Germline V gene sequence: CDR1 MDHEN, CDR2 SYDVKM. CDR3 DNA sequence: TGTGCCAGCTCCGGGACAGTTAGCAATCAGCCCCAGCATTTT. Translation: CASSGTVSNQPQHF.

V usage is TRBV30 and J usage is TRBJ1-3; D may be TRBD1 (6 bases). Trimming cost V 5 bases and J 3 bases, with 11 bases left between them. The CDR3 is 13 residues long. Germline V lookup: CDR1 GTSNPN, CDR2 SVGIG (reference sequence). The CDR3 region is CAWATGGGNTIYF. For the CDR3, the DNA is TGTGCCTGGGCGACAGGCGGTGGAAACACCATATATTTT.

The chain recombines TRBV30 with TRBJ1-1; a possible D gene is TRBD1 (5 bases). The CDR3 spans 11 residues. Germline assignment: CDR1 GTSNPN and CDR2 SVGIG (reference sequence). Deletions cut 8 bases from V and 6 bases from J, with 13 bases between. CDR3 amino acids: CAGGRASEAFF. CDR3 DNA: TGTGCCGGGGGGAGGGCATCTGAAGCTTTCTTT.

This clone was counted between two and nine times. The rearrangement joins TRBV5-1 to TRBJ2-3; D might be TRBD1 (6 bases). Germline V gene data show CDR1 as SGHRS and CDR2 as YFSETQ. The CDR3 covers 14 residues. Trimming removed 4 bases from V and 3 bases from J, with 12 bases in between. The chain's CDR3 is CASSPGHPTDTQYF. The DNA for the CDR3 is TGCGCCAGCAGCCCGGGACACCCTACAGATACGCAGTATTTT. Full variable domain (rest looked up from reference TRBV5-1 and TRBJ2-3): KAGVTQTPRYLIKTRGQQVTLSCSPISGHRSVSWYQQTPGQGLQFLFEYFSETQRNKGNFPGRFSGRQFSNSRSEMNVSTLELGDSALYLCASSPGHPTDTQYFGPGTRLTVL.

The chain's CDR3 is CASSVSTGGWGTQYF. CDR3 coding DNA: TGTGCCAGCAGCGTATCGACTGGGGGGTGGGGTACGCAGTATTTT. The V and J genes are TRBV9 and TRBJ2-3, with a tentative D call TRBD2 (6 bases). Germline V gene data show CDR1 as SGDLS and CDR2 as YYNGEE. The CDR3 covers 15 residues. The V and J ends lost 1 base and 8 bases respectively, with 17 bases between them.

The chain links TRBV9 to TRBJ2-7, with 7 nucleotides matching TRBD2. The length of the CDR3 is 14 residues. Germline assignment: CDR1 SGDLS and CDR2 YYNGEE. The J segment lost 2 bases and the V segment lost 2 bases, leaving 4 bases of the junction unmatched. The CDR3 here is CASSVTSETYEQYF. The CDR3 DNA reads as TGTGCCAGCAGCGTCACTAGCGAAACCTACGAGCAGTACTTC.

This chain connects TRBV5-1 to TRBJ1-2; D perhaps matches TRBD1 (6 bases). Germline CDR1 SGHRS, CDR2 YFSETQ. There are 16 residues in the CDR3. With 0 bases removed from V and 4 bases from J, the gap between germline ends came to 16 bases. The CDR3 bases are TGCGCCAGCAGCTTGGGAGGACAGCTAATTCGCTATGGCTACACCTTC. As protein: CASSLGGQLIRYGYTF.

The rearrangement links TRBV5-1 to TRBJ1-2; no clear D gene. This CDR3 spans 12 amino acids. V was cut by 0 bases and J by 4 bases, with 4 bases left in between. Per the germline V gene, CDR1 is SGHRS and CDR2 is YFSETQ. The CDR3 DNA is TGCGCCAGCAGCTTGGAAGCCTATGGCTACACCTTC. This encodes CASSLEAYGYTF.